This T cell receptor (beta chain) was sequenced for a study of T-cell reconstitution after alpha-beta-depleted transplantation in children. Study observations and caveats: After transplant, at about two months, alpha-beta T cells were reportedly derived from several hundred expanded graft clones.

A word on this clonotype: Its specificity is unknown.

The TCRbeta library incorporated unique molecular identifiers. TCRdb called the PCR reads again in MiXCR, with one record for every CDR3 protein. This sample has approximately 520,000 distinct CDR3 sequences; more than 9.5% occur once, and the top ten carry roughly 15%. Germline V gene lookup returns CDR1 KGHSH and CDR2 LQKENI. The CDR3 is 13 residues long. V shed 3 bases and J shed 8 bases, with 11 bases lying between them. The sequence derives from a female patient aged 2-9 years who had a stem cell transplant for aplastic anemia, so the T cells may come from the graft donor. This chain connects TRBV18 to TRBJ1-3; D call uncertain. The sample here was PBMCs, mostly from graft donor cells, taken 180 days after TCRalphabeta/CD19-depleted stem cell transplant. CDR3 in amino acids: CASSPQREDTIYF. In nucleotides, the CDR3 is TGTGCCAGCTCACCCCAACGGGAAGACACCATATATTTT.